These T cell receptor beta chains were read from a single sample in a study of T cells expressing NK-cell markers. Reanalyzing the 5' RACE reads, TCRdb keeps one entry per CDR3 protein, without DNA. This sample lists a few hundred thousand distinct CDR3 sequences; its ten largest clones have around 3.3%. Input material: blood T cells: a sorted CD56 or NKG2C T cell subset, CD4+ or CD8+ T cells, or bulk PBMC T cells (not recorded which). These receptors originate from a young man in good health. Both conserved end residues are part of each CDR3.

j_call	v_call	cdr3_aa
TRBJ2-1	TRBV4-1	CASSQDPQEAGDYNEQFF
TRBJ2-1	TRBV6-5	CASSYSLCVGVYNEQFF
TRBJ2-5	TRBV4-3	CASSQEVLVWETQYF
TRBJ2-3	TRBV7-9	CASSLARASGPKDTQYF
TRBJ2-7	TRBV20-1	CSASHSDSYEQYF
TRBJ2-2	TRBV18	CASSPSVTSGNTGELFF
TRBJ2-1	TRBV29-1	CSVEDWSGISSTIYNEQFF
TRBJ1-1	TRBV5-1	CARSKDDMNTEAFF
TRBJ2-5	TRBV6-5	CASSTRLAGEETQYF
TRBJ1-2	TRBV7-2	CASSLEGARGYTF
TRBJ1-1	TRBV5-1	CASSVGTGVMDTEAFF
TRBJ2-1	TRBV10-3	CAIPGQENNEQFF
TRBJ2-6	TRBV12-3/TRBV12-4	CASSTWVRGLSGANVLTF
TRBJ1-4	TRBV10-3	CAIGGTGGEKLFF
TRBJ2-4	TRBV3-1	CASSQKEFAKNIQYF
TRBJ2-3	TRBV9	CASSVLAGGPNTQYF
TRBJ2-1	TRBV4-2	CASSQSFLSSYNEQFF
TRBJ2-1	TRBV24-1	CATSDFGLAQSSYNEQFF
TRBJ1-4	TRBV25-1	CASSPGYEKLFF
TRBJ1-1	TRBV6-1	CASSEWNGVGAFF
TRBJ1-4	TRBV4-1	CASSQDRAGTEKLFF
TRBJ2-7	TRBV29-1	CSVAFSGNLYEQYF
TRBJ2-2	TRBV5-5	CASSSWSGVGPGELFF
TRBJ2-4	TRBV28	CASSSTSFWDKNIQYF
TRBJ1-1	TRBV29-1	CSVSPVGTEAFF
TRBJ2-7	TRBV6-1	CASRTQLAGGREQYF
TRBJ2-7	TRBV9	CASSPSGPVGEQYF
TRBJ2-1	TRBV25-1	CASSEPSGRNEQFF
TRBJ2-1	TRBV4-2	CASSQETGLKTVEQFF
TRBJ2-2	TRBV25-1	CASTSLEAGELFF
TRBJ2-7	TRBV7-2	CASSPWTGNHEQYF
TRBJ2-1	TRBV4-3	CASSQDGETRPWGHNEQFF
TRBJ1-4	TRBV11-2	CASSLFMGEKLFF
TRBJ2-3	TRBV12-3/TRBV12-4	CASRPGGQYLAGDSDTQYF
TRBJ2-1	TRBV7-2	CASSLVLVNAYNEQFF
TRBJ2-5	TRBV5-6	CASSLLQETWETQYF
TRBJ2-1	TRBV6-4	CASRRGEGLAGTSYNEQFF
TRBJ2-1	TRBV10-1	CASPERASYNEQFF
TRBJ2-2	TRBV10-3	CAISEGRVGTGELFF
TRBJ2-2	TRBV5-5	CASSLAGVHTGELFF
TRBJ2-1	TRBV29-1	CSVGGSRGDEQFF
TRBJ2-2	TRBV20-1	CSAPREGGPGGELFF